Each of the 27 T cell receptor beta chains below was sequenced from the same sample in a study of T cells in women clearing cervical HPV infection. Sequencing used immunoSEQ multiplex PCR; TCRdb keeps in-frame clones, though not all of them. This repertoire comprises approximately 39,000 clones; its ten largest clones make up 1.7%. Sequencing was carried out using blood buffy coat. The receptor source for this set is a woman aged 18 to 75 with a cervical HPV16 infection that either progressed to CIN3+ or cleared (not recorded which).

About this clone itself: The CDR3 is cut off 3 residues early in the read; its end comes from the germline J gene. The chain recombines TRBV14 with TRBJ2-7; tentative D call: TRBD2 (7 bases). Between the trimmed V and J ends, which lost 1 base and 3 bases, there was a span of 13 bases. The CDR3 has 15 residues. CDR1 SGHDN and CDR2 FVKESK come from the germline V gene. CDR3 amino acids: CASSQVGGAFYEQYF. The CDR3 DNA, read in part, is TGTGCCAGCAGCCAAGTTGGGGGGGCCTTCTACGAG.

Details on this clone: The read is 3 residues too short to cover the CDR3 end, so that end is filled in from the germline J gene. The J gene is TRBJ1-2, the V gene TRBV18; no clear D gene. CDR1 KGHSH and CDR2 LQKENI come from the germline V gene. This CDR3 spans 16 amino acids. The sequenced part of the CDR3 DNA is TGTGCCAGCTCACCACAGCTAGCGGGGAGCACAGATACC. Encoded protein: CASSPQLAGSTDT. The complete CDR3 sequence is CASSPQLAGSTDTYTF.

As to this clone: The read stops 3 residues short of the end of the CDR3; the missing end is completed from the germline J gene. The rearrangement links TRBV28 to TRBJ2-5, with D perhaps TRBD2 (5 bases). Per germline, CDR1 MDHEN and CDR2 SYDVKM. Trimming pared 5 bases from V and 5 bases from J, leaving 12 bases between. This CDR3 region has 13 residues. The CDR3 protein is CASSLSAVETQYF. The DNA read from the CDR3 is TGTGCCAGCAGTCTTAGCGCCGTTGAGACC.

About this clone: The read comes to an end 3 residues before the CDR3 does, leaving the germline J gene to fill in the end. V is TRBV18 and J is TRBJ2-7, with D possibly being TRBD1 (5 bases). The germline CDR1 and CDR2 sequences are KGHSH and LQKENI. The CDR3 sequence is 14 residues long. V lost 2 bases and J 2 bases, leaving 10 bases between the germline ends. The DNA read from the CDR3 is TGTGCCAGCTCACCAGCAGGGATGGCCTACGAG. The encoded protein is CASSPAGMAYE. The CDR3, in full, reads CASSPAGMAYEQYF.

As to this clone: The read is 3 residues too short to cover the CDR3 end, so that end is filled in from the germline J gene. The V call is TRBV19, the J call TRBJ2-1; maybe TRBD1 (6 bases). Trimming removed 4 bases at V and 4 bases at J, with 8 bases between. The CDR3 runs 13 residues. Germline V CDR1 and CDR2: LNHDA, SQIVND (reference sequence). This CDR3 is CASSRQAYNEQFF. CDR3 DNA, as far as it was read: TGTGCCAGTAGTAGACAGGCTTACAATGAG.

The CDR3: CSAREGQGLTGELFF. CDR3 DNA (partial): TGCAGTGCTAGAGAGGGACAGGGCCTCACCGGGGAG. The J gene is TRBJ2-2, the V gene TRBV20-1; TRBD1 agrees at 9 bases. The read ends 3 residues early relative to the CDR3; the germline J gene fills the gap. Germline loops: CDR1 DFQATT, CDR2 SNEGSKA (reference sequence). This CDR3 contains 15 residues. The V gene end was trimmed by 0 bases and the J gene end by 4 bases; junction bases not matched to a gene: 3.

The CDR3 region is CASSLVGHPIYEQYF. The CDR3 bases that were read are TGTGCCAGCAGCTTAGTGGGACACCCCATCTACGAG. V and J are TRBV7-2 and TRBJ2-7, with D maybe TRBD1 (6 bases). Sequencing ends 3 residues short of the CDR3 end; the germline J gene provides the rest. Germline values: CDR1 SGHTA, CDR2 FQGNSA. Trimming removed 1 base at V and 3 bases at J, with 13 bases between. The CDR3 length is 15 residues.

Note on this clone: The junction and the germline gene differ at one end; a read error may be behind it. Incomplete CDR3 DNA: TGTGCCAGCAGCTGGGGGGGACAGGGGACAGAGACG. Translating gives CASSWGGQGTET. The whole CDR3 region reads CASSWGGQGTETQYF. V usage is TRBV5-5 and J usage is TRBJ2-3; TRBD1 aligns across 10 bases. The CDR3 end is not reached by the read, which stops 3 residues before it; the germline J gene fills it in. CDR3 length: 15 amino acids. From germline, CDR1 is SGHKS and CDR2 YYEKEE (reference sequence).

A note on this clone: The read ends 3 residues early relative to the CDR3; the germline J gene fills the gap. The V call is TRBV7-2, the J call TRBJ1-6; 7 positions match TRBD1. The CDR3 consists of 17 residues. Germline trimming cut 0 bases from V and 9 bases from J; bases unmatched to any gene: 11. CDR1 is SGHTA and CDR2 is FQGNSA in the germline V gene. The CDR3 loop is CASSLAFVRQGGSPLHF. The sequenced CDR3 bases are TGTGCCAGCAGCTTAGCGTTTGTGAGACAGGGTGGTTCACCC.

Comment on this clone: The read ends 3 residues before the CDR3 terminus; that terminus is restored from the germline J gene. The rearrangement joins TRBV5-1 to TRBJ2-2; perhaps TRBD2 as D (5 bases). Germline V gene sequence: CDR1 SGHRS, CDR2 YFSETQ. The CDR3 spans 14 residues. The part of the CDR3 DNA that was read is TGCGCCAGCAGCTTGCACGGGGATAATGAAAAG. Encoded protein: CASSLHGDNEK. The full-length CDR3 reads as CASSLHGDNEKLFF. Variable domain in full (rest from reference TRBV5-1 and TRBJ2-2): KAGVTQTPRYLIKTRGQQVTLSCSPISGHRSVSWYQQTPGQGLQFLFEYFSETQRNKGNFPGRFSGRQFSNSRSEMNVSTLELGDSALYLCASSLHGDNEKLFFGEGSRLTVL.

The sequenced part of the CDR3 DNA is TGCAGTGCTAGCTCGGGTCTGCCTGATACG. This translates into CSASSGLPDT. The full CDR3 reads CSASSGLPDTQYF. The chain combines TRBV20-1 with TRBJ2-3; D not resolved. The read falls 3 residues short of the CDR3 end, and the missing part is taken from the germline J gene. Germline CDR1 is DFQATT and CDR2 is SNEGSKA (reference sequence). The CDR3 length is 13 residues. V lost 3 bases and J lost 6, with 13 bases in between.

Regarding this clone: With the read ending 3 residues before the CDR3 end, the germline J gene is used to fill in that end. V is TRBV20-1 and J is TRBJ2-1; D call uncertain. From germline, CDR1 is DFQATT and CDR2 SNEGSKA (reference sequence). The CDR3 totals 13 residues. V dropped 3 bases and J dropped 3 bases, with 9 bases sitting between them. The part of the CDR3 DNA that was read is TGCAGTGCTAGTGGGCAAGGCTACAATGAG. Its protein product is CSASGQGYNE. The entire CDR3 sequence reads CSASGQGYNEQFF.

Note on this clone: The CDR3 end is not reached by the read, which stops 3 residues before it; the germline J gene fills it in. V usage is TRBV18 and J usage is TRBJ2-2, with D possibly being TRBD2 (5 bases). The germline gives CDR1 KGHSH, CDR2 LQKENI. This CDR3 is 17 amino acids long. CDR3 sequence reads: CASSREGPSSYNSPLFF. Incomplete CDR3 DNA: TGTGCCAGCTCACGAGAGGGCCCAAGCTCCTATAATTCACCG. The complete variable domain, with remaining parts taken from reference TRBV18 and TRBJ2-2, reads NAGVMQNPRHLVRRRGQEARLRCSPMKGHSHVYWYRQLPEEGLKFMVYLQKENIIDESGMPKERFSAEFPKEGPSILRIQQVVRGDSAAYFCASSREGPSSYNSPLFFGEGSRLTVL.

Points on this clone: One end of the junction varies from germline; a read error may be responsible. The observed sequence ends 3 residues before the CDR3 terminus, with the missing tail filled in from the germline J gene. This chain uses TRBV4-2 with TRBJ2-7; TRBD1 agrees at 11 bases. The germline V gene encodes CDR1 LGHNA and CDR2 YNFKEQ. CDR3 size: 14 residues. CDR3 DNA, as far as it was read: TGCGCCAGCAGCCAAGGGGACAGGGGGAACGAG. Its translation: CASSQGDRGNE. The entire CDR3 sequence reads CASSQGDRGNEQYF.

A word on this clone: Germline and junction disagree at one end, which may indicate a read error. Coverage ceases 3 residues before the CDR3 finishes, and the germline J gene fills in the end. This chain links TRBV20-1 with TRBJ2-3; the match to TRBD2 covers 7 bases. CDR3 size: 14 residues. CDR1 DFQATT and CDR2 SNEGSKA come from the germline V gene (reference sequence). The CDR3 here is CSARQRTSTETQYF. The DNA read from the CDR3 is TGCAGTGCTAGACAACGGACTAGTACAGAGACG.

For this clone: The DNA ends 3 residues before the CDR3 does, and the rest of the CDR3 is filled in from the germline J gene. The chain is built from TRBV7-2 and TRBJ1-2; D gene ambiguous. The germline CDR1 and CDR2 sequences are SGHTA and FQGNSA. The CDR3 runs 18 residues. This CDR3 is CASSLANTRGGSYNDYTF. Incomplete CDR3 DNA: TGTGCCAGCAGCTTAGCGAACACACGGGGAGGCTCCTACAATGAC.

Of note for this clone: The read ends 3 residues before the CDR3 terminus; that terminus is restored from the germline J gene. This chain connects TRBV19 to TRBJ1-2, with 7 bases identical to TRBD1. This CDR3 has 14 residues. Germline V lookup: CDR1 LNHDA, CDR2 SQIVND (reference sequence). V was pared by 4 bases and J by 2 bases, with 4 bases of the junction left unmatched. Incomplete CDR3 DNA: TGTGCCAGTAGTAGAGGGGGCGCGAACTATGGC. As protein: CASSRGGANYG. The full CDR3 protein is CASSRGGANYGYTF.

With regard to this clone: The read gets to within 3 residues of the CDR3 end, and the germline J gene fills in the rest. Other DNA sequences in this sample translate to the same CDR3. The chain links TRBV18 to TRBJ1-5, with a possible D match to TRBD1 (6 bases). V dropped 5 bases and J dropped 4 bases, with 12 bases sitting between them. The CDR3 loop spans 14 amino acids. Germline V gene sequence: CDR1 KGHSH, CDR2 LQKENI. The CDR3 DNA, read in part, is TGTGCCAGCTCAACGGACAGTTCAAATCAGCCC. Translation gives CASSTDSSNQP. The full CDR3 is CASSTDSSNQPQHF.

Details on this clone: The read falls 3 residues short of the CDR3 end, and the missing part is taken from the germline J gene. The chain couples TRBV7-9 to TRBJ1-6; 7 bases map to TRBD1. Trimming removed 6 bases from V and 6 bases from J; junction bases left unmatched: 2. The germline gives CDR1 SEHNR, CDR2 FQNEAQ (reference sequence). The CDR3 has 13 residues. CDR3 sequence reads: CASRTGPNSPLHF. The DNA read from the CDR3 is TGTGCCAGCAGGACAGGGCCTAATTCACCC.

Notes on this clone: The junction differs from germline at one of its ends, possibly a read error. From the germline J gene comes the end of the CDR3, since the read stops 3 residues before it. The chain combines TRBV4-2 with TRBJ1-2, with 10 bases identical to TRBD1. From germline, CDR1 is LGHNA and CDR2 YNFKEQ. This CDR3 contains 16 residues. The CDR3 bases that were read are TGCGCCAGCAGCCAAGATTATACGACAGGGGGCGATGGC. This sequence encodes CASSQDYTTGGDG. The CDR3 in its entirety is CASSQDYTTGGDGYTF.

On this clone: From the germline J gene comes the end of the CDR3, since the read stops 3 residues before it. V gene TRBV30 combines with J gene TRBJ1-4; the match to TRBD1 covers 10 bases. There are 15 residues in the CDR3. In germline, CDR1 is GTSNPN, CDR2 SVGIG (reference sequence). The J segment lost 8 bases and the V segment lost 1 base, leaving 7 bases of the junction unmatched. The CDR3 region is CAWSGDRGLGEKLFF. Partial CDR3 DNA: TGTGCCTGGAGTGGGGACAGGGGTTTGGGCGAAAAA. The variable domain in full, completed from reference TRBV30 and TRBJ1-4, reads SQTIHQWPATLVQPVGSPLSLECTVEGTSNPNLYWYRQAAGRGLQLLFYSVGIGQISSEVPQNLSASRPQDRQFILSSKKLLLSDSGFYLCAWSGDRGLGEKLFFGSGTQLSVL.

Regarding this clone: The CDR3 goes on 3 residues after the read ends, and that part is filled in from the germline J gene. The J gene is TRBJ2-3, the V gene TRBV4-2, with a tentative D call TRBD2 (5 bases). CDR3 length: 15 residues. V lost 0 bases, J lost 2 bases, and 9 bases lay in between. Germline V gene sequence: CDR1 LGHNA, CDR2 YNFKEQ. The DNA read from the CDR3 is TGTGCCAGCAGCCAAGATGGACTTTACACAGATACG. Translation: CASSQDGLYTDT. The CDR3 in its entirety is CASSQDGLYTDTQYF.

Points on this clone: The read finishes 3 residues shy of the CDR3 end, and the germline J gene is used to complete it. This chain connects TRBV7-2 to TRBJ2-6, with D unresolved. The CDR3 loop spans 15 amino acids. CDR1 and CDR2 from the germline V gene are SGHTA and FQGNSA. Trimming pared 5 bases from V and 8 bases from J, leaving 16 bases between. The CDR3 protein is CASSPRKLVTNVLTF. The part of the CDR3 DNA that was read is TGTGCCAGCAGCCCAAGGAAGCTAGTAACCAACGTC. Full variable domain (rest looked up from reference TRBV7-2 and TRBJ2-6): GAGVSQSPSNKVTEKGKDVELRCDPISGHTALYWYRQSLGQGLEFLIYFQGNSAPDKSGLPSDRFSAERTGGSVSTLTIQRTQQEDSAVYLCASSPRKLVTNVLTFGAGSRLTVL.

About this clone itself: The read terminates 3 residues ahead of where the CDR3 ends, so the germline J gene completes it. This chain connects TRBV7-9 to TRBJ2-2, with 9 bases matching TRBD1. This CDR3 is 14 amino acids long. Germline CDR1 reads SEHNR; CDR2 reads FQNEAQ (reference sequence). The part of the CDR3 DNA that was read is TGTGCCAGCAGGGATGGGACAGGGCAGGAAAAG. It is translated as CASRDGTGQEK. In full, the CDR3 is CASRDGTGQEKLFF.

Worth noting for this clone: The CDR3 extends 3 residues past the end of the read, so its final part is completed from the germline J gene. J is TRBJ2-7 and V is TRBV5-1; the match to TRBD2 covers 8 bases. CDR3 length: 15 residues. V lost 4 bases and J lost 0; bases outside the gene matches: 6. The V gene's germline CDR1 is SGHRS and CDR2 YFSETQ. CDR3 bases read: TGCGCCAGCAGCCCGGGGGGGGCAAGCTCCTACGAG. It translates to CASSPGGASSYE. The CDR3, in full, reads CASSPGGASSYEQYF.

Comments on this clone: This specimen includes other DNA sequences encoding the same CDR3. The covered CDR3 bases are TGTGCCAGCAGCTCGACGAGCGGCCGACGGGGAGAGACC. As protein: CASSSTSGRRGET. The full CDR3 protein is CASSSTSGRRGETAFF. The J gene is TRBJ1-1, the V gene TRBV7-6; no clear D. Read data end 3 residues before the CDR3 end; the end is taken from the germline J gene. Germline lookup yields CDR1 SGHVS and CDR2 FNYEAQ. CDR3 length: 16 amino acids.

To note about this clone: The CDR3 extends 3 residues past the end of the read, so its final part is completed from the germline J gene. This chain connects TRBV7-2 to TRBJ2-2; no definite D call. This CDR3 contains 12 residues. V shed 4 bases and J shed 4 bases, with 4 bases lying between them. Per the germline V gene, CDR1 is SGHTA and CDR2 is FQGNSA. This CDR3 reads CASSSGTGELFF. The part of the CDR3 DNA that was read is TGTGCCAGCAGCTCAGGCACCGGGGAG. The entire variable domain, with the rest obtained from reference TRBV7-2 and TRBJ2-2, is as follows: GAGVSQSPSNKVTEKGKDVELRCDPISGHTALYWYRQSLGQGLEFLIYFQGNSAPDKSGLPSDRFSAERTGGSVSTLTIQRTQQEDSAVYLCASSSGTGELFFGEGSRLTVL.